Listed here are 8 T cell receptor beta chains from one sample, sequenced in a study of blood T cells in healthy people across ages. The use of a sample-barcoded 5' primer and a J-beta primer mix characterized a second PCR of about 7 to 12 cycles. TCRdb analysed the 5' RACE reads with MiXCR anew, one entry per CDR3 protein. This table has about 1,800,000 distinct CDR3 sequences, 28% appearing once. Sequencing used blood. The receptors were sampled from a woman aged 30 to 39 in good health.

V usage is TRBV27 and J usage is TRBJ1-1; D uncertain. Trimming left V 4 bases short and J 0 bases short, with 12 bases between. This CDR3 region has 15 residues. Germline loops: CDR1 MNHEY, CDR2 SMNVEV (reference sequence). CDR3 bases: TGTGCCAGCAGTTCAATCCGGGGATTGAACACTGAAGCTTTCTTT. Translating gives CASSSIRGLNTEAFF.

This clonotype was detected ten times or more. The rearrangement uses TRBV9 and TRBJ2-1, with 8 bases identical to TRBD2. Trimming cost V 0 bases and J 9 bases; bases outside gene matches: 8. The CDR3 runs 15 residues. The germline V gene has CDR1 SGDLS and CDR2 YYNGEE. The CDR3 loop is CASSVEKRENSEQFF. The CDR3 coding sequence is TGTGCCAGCAGCGTAGAAAAGCGGGAGAATTCTGAGCAGTTCTTC. The complete variable domain, with remaining parts taken from reference TRBV9 and TRBJ2-1, reads DSGVTQTPKHLITATGQRVTLRCSPRSGDLSVYWYQQSLDQGLQFLIQYYNGEERAKGNILERFSAQQFPDLHSELNLSSLELGDSALYFCASSVEKRENSEQFFGPGTRLTVL.

This clonotype was seen a handful of times. The gene calls are TRBV7-9 and TRBJ2-7; 8 bases are a match to TRBD1. The ends lost 3 bases at V and 3 bases at J; junction bases unmatched: 7. The CDR3 totals 15 residues. CDR1 and CDR2 (germline): SEHNR, FQNEAQ (reference sequence). CDR3: CASSFPGTGNYEQYF. CDR3 nucleotide sequence: TGTGCCAGCAGCTTCCCTGGGACAGGAAACTACGAGCAGTACTTC.

This clonotype was picked up a small number of times. This chain links TRBV10-2 with TRBJ1-2; 12 bases line up with TRBD1. CDR3 length equals 15 residues. Trimming removed 4 bases from V and 8 bases from J; junction bases left unmatched: 8. The V gene's germline CDR1 is WSHSY and CDR2 SAAADI. In DNA, the CDR3 is TGCGCCAGCAGTGCAACCGGGACAGGGGGCTTGGGCTACACCTTC. Protein sequence: CASSATGTGGLGYTF.

The chain recombines TRBV29-1 with TRBJ2-1; no reliable D call. The V end was cut by 4 bases, the J end by 4 bases, with 14 bases between. Germline lookup yields CDR1 SQVTM and CDR2 ANQGSEA. The CDR3 extends over 14 amino acids. The CDR3 DNA is TGCAGCGTTGTAGCAAACTACGAATACAATGAGCAGTTCTTC. Amino acids: CSVVANYEYNEQFF.

The table lists this clonotype with a few counts. V and J are TRBV4-3 and TRBJ2-3; the D gene could be TRBD1 or TRBD2 (5 bases each). With 0 bases removed from V and 2 bases from J, the gap between germline ends came to 12 bases. This CDR3 has 16 residues. Germline CDR1 is LGHNA and CDR2 is YSLEER. The CDR3 DNA reads TGCGCCAGCAGCCAAGATCTGACGGGGACCACAGATACGCAGTATTTT. Translation: CASSQDLTGTTDTQYF.

V is TRBV3-1 and J is TRBJ2-5, with TRBD1 matching 9 bases. Matching the DNA end better, TRBJ2-1 makes the J call doubtful. This CDR3 region has 18 residues. Germline V CDR1 and CDR2: LGHDT, YNNKEL (reference sequence). The CDR3 protein is CASSQVDPGQGRTETQFF. The CDR3 coding sequence is TGTGCCAGCAGCCAAGTGGATCCGGGACAGGGAAGGACAGAGACCCAGTTCTTC.

The chain joins TRBV6-2 or TRBV6-3 to TRBJ2-7; D unresolved. This CDR3 has 12 residues. Germline V lookup: CDR1 MNHEY, CDR2 SVGEGT. V was clipped by 11 bases and J by 10 bases, with 21 bases between them. The CDR3 here is CAGHDIQEIQYF. CDR3 nucleotide sequence: TGTGCCGGCCATGACATCCAAGAGATCCAGTACTTC.